What follows are 10 T cell receptor beta chains derived from one specimen sequenced in a study of cytomegalovirus exposure and HLA in healthy donors. Amplification used 60 Vbeta primers and 13 Jbeta primers. TCRdb's copy holds only in-frame clones and misses some; the assay was immunoSEQ multiplex PCR. The repertoire consists of some 120,000 clones, with about 80% occurring once and the leading ten covering roughly 9%. The sequenced sample was PBMCs. Source of these receptors: a woman aged 45-65 years in good health and CMV-seropositive.

The V gene is TRBV7-8, the J gene TRBJ2-7; TRBD2 is a possible D gene (6 bases). Germline loops: CDR1 SGHVS, CDR2 FQNEAQ. The CDR3 has 14 residues. V was trimmed by 8 bases and J by 0 bases, leaving 14 bases between them. CDR3 residues: CASAPGLGSYEQYF. CDR3 bases: TGTGCCAGCGCACCGGGACTGGGCTCCTACGAGCAGTACTTC.

The genes are TRBV19 and TRBJ2-1; 14 bases line up with TRBD2. The germline V gene has CDR1 LNHDA and CDR2 SQIVND (reference sequence). Trimming cost V 3 bases and J 8 bases; bases outside gene matches: 3. The CDR3 runs 15 residues. In DNA form, the CDR3 reads TGTGCCAGTAGTATGACTAGCGGGAGGGTCTATGAGCAGTTCTTC. It codes for CASSMTSGRVYEQFF.

Comment on this clone: Different DNA sequences within this sample yield the same CDR3. This chain links TRBV5-1 with TRBJ2-1; tentative D call: TRBD1 (5 bases). V was cut by 1 base and J by 0 bases, with 5 bases left in between. In germline, CDR1 is SGHRS, CDR2 YFSETQ. This CDR3 comprises 14 residues. The CDR3 DNA is TGCGCCAGCAGCTTGACAGGCTCCTACAATGAGCAGTTCTTC. Amino acids: CASSLTGSYNEQFF.

V usage is TRBV11-2 and J usage is TRBJ2-7; the match to TRBD1 covers 8 bases. Germline V gene data show CDR1 as SGHAT and CDR2 as FQNNGV. This CDR3 comprises 15 residues. The V gene end was trimmed by 8 bases and the J gene end by 0 bases; junction bases not matched to a gene: 9. CDR3 DNA: TGTGCCAGCGGCAAACCGGGACAGGTCTCCTACGAGCAGTACTTC. Translating gives CASGKPGQVSYEQYF.

This clone was observed a single time. The chain combines TRBV5-1 with TRBJ2-7; maybe TRBD1 (6 bases). V gave up 0 bases and J gave up 6 bases, with 13 bases separating them. CDR1 SGHRS and CDR2 YFSETQ come from the germline V gene. This CDR3 spans 14 amino acids. The CDR3 bases are TGCGCCAGCAGCTTGGAACAGGGTATCTCCGAGCAGTACTTC. Its translation is CASSLEQGISEQYF.

The rearrangement joins TRBV28 to TRBJ1-1, with D uncertain. Trimming removed 5 bases at V and 5 bases at J, with 9 bases between. This CDR3 has 12 amino acids. Germline CDR1 is MDHEN and CDR2 is SYDVKM. In DNA, the CDR3 is TGTGCCAGCAGTACCGCCGGGACTGAAGCTTTCTTT. Residues: CASSTAGTEAFF.

The chain couples TRBV12-5 to TRBJ2-5, with D unclear. V was pared by 4 bases and J by 9 bases, with 15 bases between. The CDR3 consists of 13 residues. The germline gives CDR1 LGHNT, CDR2 FRNRAP. CDR3 sequence reads: CASGSSFLRPQYF. In DNA form, the CDR3 reads TGTGCTAGTGGTTCCAGCTTTCTCAGGCCCCAGTACTTC.

The rearrangement joins TRBV6-5 to TRBJ2-3; 7 bases match TRBD2. Germline trimming cut 1 base from V and 5 bases from J; bases unmatched to any gene: 3. The CDR3 length is 14 residues. CDR1 and CDR2 from the germline V gene are MNHEY and SVGAGI. The CDR3 coding sequence is TGTGCCAGCAGTTACTGGACTAGTGGAGATACGCAGTATTTT. Amino acids: CASSYWTSGDTQYF.

This chain connects TRBV19 to TRBJ2-2; a weak D match, TRBD2 (5 bases). The ends were cut back, 8 bases at V and 1 base at J, with 26 bases in the middle. CDR3 size: 19 residues. Looked up from germline, CDR1 is LNHDA and CDR2 is SQIVND (reference sequence). CDR3 residues: CASLGPLGAGEQNTGELFF. The CDR3 DNA follows: TGTGCCAGTTTAGGCCCGTTGGGCGCCGGGGAACAGAACACCGGGGAGCTGTTTTTT. The full variable domain, rest sourced from reference TRBV19 and TRBJ2-2, is DGGITQSPKYLFRKEGQNVTLSCEQNLNHDAMYWYRQDPGQGLRLIYYSQIVNDFQKGDIAEGYSVSREKKESFPLTVTSAQKNPTAFYLCASLGPLGAGEQNTGELFFGEGSRLTVL.

This chain connects TRBV27 to TRBJ2-7; 8 positions match TRBD1. The CDR3 runs to 14 residues. Germline-derived CDR1 and CDR2 are MNHEY and SMNVEV (reference sequence). After removal of 6 bases from V and 0 bases from J, the junction contained 4 bases not matched to a gene. The CDR3 DNA reads TGTGCCAGCAGAGGGACAGGTTCCTCCTACGAGCAGTACTTC. Translation: CASRGTGSSYEQYF.